The 11 T cell receptor beta chains listed next were all sequenced from one sample in a study of T cell responses to AZD1222 COVID-19 vaccine. TCRdb keeps only in-frame clones here, not all; method: immunoSEQ multiplex PCR. The sample lists about 200,000 clones; around nine tenths were seen once. The specimen was peripheral blood, collected 28 days after the second dose of the MenACWY control vaccine. Source of these receptors: an adult who received the MenACWY meningococcal vaccine as a control.

This chain joins TRBV19 and TRBJ1-5, with D maybe TRBD1 (6 bases). CDR1 and CDR2 from the germline V gene are LNHDA and SQIVND (reference sequence). This CDR3 has 15 residues. The V gene lost 6 bases and the J gene lost 2 bases, with 14 bases spanning the gap. This CDR3 is CASSLDPGGNQPQHF. As DNA, the CDR3 is TGTGCCAGTAGCCTTGATCCAGGGGGCAATCAGCCCCAGCATTTT.

The genes are TRBV5-4 and TRBJ2-5, with TRBD1 matching over 8 bases. The CDR3 loop spans 16 amino acids. Germline CDR1 SGHNT, CDR2 YYREEE (reference sequence). J gave up 3 bases and V 0 bases, and 7 bases lay outside the gene matches. The CDR3 nucleotides read TGTGCCAGCAGCTTGGCGGCGACAGGGGCCAAAGAGACCCAGTACTTC. This sequence encodes CASSLAATGAKETQYF.

This chain links TRBV5-1 with TRBJ1-1; TRBD1 matches at 10 bases. V was pared by 0 bases and J by 3 bases, with 2 bases of the junction left unmatched. Germline assignment: CDR1 SGHRS and CDR2 YFSETQ. CDR3 size: 15 residues. The DNA of the CDR3 is TGCGCCAGCAGCTTGGAGGGGACAGGGGACACTGAAGCTTTCTTT. It specifies CASSLEGTGDTEAFF.

This chain links TRBV3-1 (or the pseudogene TRBV3-2) with TRBJ1-6; D is possibly TRBD1 (6 bases). Germline-derived CDR1 and CDR2 are LGHDT and YNNKEL (reference sequence). The CDR3 runs to 13 residues. With 1 base removed from V and 18 bases from J, the gap between germline ends came to 16 bases. The CDR3 coding sequence is TGTGCCAGCAGCCAAGCTCCCACAGGGTTTCCCCACTTT. Its protein is CASSQAPTGFPHF.

This clone came up once. The V call is TRBV7-6, the J call TRBJ2-1; 11 bases agree with TRBD2. The CDR3 extends over 18 amino acids. V lost 5 bases and J lost 3; bases outside the gene matches: 12. Germline CDR1 SGHVS, CDR2 FNYEAQ. In nucleotides, the CDR3 is TGTGCCAGCAGCGGAATAGCGGGAGGGCATCAAAACTACAATGAGCAGTTCTTC. It codes for CASSGIAGGHQNYNEQFF.

DNA of the CDR3: TGTGCCAGCAGCCCCCTCCACGGCAACACTGAAGCTTTCTTT. Its translation: CASSPLHGNTEAFF. The V and J genes are TRBV7-9 and TRBJ1-1; D is unclear. This CDR3 spans 14 amino acids. V lost 5 bases and J lost 2, with 12 bases in between. Per germline, CDR1 SEHNR and CDR2 FQNEAQ (reference sequence).

This clone occurred a few times. J is TRBJ1-4 and V is TRBV6-5; D uncertain. The CDR3 spans 14 residues. V was cut by 5 bases and J by 0 bases, with 7 bases left in between. Per germline, CDR1 MNHEY and CDR2 SVGAGI. The CDR3 nucleotides are TGTGCCAGCAGTCGACAAGCAACTAATGAAAAACTGTTTTTT. Its protein is CASSRQATNEKLFF.

This clone was picked up one time. The genes are TRBV12-3 or TRBV12-4 and TRBJ2-1; TRBD2 agrees at 7 bases. The V and J ends lost 1 base and 10 bases, in that order; junction bases with no gene match: 4. The CDR3 has 13 amino acids. The CDR3 bases are TGTGCCAGCAGTTTAGGGGAGGGTACCGAGCAGTTCTTC. It codes for CASSLGEGTEQFF.

This clone occurred once. The chain has TRBV19 and TRBJ2-2; 8 nucleotides agree with TRBD2. This CDR3 has 14 residues. V trimming: 6 bases; J trimming: 4 bases; junction bases outside the gene matches: 4. Germline V gene data show CDR1 as LNHDA and CDR2 as SQIVND (reference sequence). CDR3 sequence reads: CASSGGAGTGELFF. As DNA, the CDR3 is TGTGCCAGTAGCGGGGGGGCTGGCACCGGGGAGCTGTTTTTT.

The chain has TRBV27 and TRBJ1-1; D might be TRBD1 (6 bases). The CDR3 consists of 14 residues. V was pared by 6 bases and J by 2 bases, with 13 bases between. Per the germline V gene, CDR1 is MNHEY and CDR2 is SMNVEV (reference sequence). The CDR3 loop reads CASRERRGNTEAFF. As DNA, the CDR3 is TGTGCCAGCAGAGAGCGCAGGGGCAACACTGAAGCTTTCTTT.

This chain's CDR3 is CASSPPRGTSEGKDSRYNEQFF. CDR3 sequence (DNA): TGTGCCAGCAGCCCCCCCCGGGGGACTAGCGAGGGGAAAGATTCGCGCTACAATGAGCAGTTCTTC. This sequence joins TRBV7-3 and TRBJ2-1; TRBD2 agrees at 10 bases. This CDR3 spans 22 amino acids. From germline, CDR1 is SGHTA and CDR2 FQGTGA. J was trimmed by 3 bases and V by 5 bases; bases with no gene match: 25. Filled out from reference TRBV7-3 and TRBJ2-1, the complete variable domain reads GAGVSQTPSNKVTEKGKYVELRCDPISGHTALYWYRQSLGQGPEFLIYFQGTGAADDSGLPNDRFFAVRPEGSVSTLKIQRTERGDSAVYLCASSPPRGTSEGKDSRYNEQFFGPGTRLTVL.